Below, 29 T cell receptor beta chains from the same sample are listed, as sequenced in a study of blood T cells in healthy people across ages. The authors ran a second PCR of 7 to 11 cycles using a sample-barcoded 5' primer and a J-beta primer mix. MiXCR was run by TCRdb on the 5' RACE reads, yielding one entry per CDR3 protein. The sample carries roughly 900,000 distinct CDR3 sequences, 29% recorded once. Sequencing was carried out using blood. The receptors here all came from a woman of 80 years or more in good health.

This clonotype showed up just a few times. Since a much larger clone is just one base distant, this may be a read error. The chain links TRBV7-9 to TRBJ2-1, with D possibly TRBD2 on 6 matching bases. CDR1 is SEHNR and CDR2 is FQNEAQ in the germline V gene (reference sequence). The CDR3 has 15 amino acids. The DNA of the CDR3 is TGTGCCGGCAGCTTCCTACCGGGACTGGCTAATGAGCAGTTCTTC. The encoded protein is CAGSFLPGLANEQFF.

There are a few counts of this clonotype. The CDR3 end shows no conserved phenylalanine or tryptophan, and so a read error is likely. CDR3 region: CASSPLGGGGGYTC. Written as DNA, the CDR3 is TGTGCCAGCAGCCCCCTGGGAGGGGGCGGAGGCTACACCTGC. This chain connects TRBV12-3 or TRBV12-4 to TRBJ1-2; TRBD1 agrees at 7 bases. J gave up 8 bases and V 6 bases, and 12 bases lay outside the gene matches. The CDR3 extends over 14 amino acids.

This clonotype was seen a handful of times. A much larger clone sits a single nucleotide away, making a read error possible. The CDR3 region is CASSLGTVNEKRFF. The CDR3 region has the DNA TGCGCCAGCAGCCTCGGGACAGTTAATGAAAAACGGTTTTTT. The chain uses TRBV5-1 and TRBJ1-4, with TRBD1 matching 7 bases. The CDR3 is 14 residues long. Germline lookup yields CDR1 SGHRS and CDR2 YFSETQ.

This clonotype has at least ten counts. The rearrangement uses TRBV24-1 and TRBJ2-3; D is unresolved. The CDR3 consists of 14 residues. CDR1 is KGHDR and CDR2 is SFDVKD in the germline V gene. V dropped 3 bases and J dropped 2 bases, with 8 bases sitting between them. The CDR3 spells CATSDPISTDTQYF. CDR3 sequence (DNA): TGTGCCACCAGTGATCCGATCTCCACAGATACGCAGTATTTT.

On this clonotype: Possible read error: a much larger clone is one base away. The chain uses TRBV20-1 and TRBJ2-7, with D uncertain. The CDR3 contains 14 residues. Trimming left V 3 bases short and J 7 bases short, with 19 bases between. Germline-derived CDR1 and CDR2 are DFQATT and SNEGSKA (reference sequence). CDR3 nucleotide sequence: TGCAGTGCTAGTTTACGTAAGGGCTACAATGAGCAGTACTTC. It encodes CSASLRKGYNEQYF.

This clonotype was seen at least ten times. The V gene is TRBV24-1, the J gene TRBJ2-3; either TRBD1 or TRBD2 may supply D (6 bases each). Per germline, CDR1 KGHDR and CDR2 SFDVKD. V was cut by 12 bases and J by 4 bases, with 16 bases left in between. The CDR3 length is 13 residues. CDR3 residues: CASEQGGSDTQYF. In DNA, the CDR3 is TGTGCCTCCGAACAGGGAGGTTCAGATACGCAGTATTTT.

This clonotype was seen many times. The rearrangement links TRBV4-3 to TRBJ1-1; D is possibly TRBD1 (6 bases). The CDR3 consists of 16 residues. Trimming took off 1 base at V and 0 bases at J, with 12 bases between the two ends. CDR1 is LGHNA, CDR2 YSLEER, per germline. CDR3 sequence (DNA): TGCGCCAGCAGCCAAGGCCATGCAGGGGTGAACACTGAAGCTTTCTTT. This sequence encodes CASSQGHAGVNTEAFF.

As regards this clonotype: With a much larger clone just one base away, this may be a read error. The CDR3 DNA sequence: TGTGCCTGGAGTGTACGGCCCCGTGACAATGAGCAGTACTTC. Its protein is CAWSVRPRDNEQYF. The genes are TRBV30 and TRBJ2-5; D unresolved. Per germline, CDR1 GTSNPN and CDR2 SVGIG (reference sequence). This CDR3 contains 14 residues. Trimming left V 0 bases short and J 11 bases short, with 19 bases between.

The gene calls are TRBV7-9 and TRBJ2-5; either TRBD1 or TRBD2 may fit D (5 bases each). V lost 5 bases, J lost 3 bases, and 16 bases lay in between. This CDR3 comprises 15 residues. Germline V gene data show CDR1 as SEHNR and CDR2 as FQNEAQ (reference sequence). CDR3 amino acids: CASSPGAGREETQYF. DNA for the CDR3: TGTGCCAGCAGCCCCGGGGCAGGGCGAGAAGAGACCCAGTACTTC.

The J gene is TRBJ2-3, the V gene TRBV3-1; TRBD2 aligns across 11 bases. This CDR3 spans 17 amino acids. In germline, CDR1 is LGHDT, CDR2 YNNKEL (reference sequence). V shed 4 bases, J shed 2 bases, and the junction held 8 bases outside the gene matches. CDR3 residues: CASSRALAGGNTDTQYF. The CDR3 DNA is TGTGCCAGCAGCCGTGCGCTAGCGGGGGGTAACACAGATACGCAGTATTTT.

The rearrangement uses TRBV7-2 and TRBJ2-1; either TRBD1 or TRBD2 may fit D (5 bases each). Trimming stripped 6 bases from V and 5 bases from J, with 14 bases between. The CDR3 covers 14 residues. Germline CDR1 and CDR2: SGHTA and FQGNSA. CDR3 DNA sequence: TGTGCCAGCAGGGGACGGTTGGAAGACAATGAGCAGTTCTTC. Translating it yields CASRGRLEDNEQFF.

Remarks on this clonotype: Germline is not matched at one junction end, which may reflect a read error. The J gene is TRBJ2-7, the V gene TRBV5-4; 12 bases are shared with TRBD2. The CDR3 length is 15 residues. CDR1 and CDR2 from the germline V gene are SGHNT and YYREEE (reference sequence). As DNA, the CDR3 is TGTGTCAGCAGCCATGCTAGCGGGGGGGCCTACGAGCAGTACTTC. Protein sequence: CVSSHASGGAYEQYF.

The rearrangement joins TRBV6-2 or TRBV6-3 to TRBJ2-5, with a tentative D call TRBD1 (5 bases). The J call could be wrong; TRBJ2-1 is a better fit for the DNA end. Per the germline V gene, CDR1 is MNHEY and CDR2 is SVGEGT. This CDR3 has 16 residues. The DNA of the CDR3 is TGTGCCAGCAGTTGCCACACGAGACAGTTTCAAGAGACCCAGTTCTTC. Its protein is CASSCHTRQFQETQFF.

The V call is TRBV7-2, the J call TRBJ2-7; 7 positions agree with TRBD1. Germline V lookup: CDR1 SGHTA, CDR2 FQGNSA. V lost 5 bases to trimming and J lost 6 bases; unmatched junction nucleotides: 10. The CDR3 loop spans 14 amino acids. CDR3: CASSNQGGPLEQYF. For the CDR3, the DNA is TGTGCCAGCAGCAATCAAGGGGGCCCCCTCGAGCAGTACTTC.

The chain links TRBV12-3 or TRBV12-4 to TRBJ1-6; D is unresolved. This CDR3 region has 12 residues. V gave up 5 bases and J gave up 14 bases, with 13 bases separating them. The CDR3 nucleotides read TGTGCCAGCAGTCGAGGCGGTGTTTCCCTCCACTTT. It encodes CASSRGGVSLHF.

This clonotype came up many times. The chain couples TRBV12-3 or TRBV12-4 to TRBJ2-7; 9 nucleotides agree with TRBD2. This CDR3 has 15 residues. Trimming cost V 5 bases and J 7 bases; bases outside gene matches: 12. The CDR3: CASSLNGGGALEQYF. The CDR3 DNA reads TGTGCCAGCAGTCTCAACGGCGGGGGGGCGTTGGAGCAGTACTTC.

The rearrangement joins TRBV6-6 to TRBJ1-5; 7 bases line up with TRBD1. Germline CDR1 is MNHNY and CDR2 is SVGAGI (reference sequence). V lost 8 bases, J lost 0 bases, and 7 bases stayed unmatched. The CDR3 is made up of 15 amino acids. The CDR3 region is CASYRGGGSNQPQHF. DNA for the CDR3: TGTGCCAGCTACAGGGGTGGGGGTAGCAATCAGCCCCAGCATTTT.

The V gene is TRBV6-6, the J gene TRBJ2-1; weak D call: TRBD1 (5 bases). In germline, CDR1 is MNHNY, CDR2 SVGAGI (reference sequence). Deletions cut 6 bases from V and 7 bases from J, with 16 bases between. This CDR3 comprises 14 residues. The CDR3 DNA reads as TGTGCCAGCAGACCAAGACAGAACCAGAATGAGCAGTTCTTC. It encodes CASRPRQNQNEQFF.

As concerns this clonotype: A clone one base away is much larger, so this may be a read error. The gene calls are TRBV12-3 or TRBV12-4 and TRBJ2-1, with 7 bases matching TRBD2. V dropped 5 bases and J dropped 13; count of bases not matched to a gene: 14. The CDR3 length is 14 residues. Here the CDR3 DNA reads TGTGCCAGCAGTGAGCGGGGCCTCCAAGAGACCCAGTTCTTC. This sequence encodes CASSERGLQETQFF.

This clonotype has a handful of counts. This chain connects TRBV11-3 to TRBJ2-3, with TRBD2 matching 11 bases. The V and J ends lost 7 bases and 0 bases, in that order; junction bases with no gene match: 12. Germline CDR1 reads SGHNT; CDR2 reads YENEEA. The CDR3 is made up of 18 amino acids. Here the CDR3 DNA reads TGTGCCAGCAACTCAAATCCGGGACTAGCGGTTAGCACAGATACGCAGTATTTT. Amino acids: CASNSNPGLAVSTDTQYF. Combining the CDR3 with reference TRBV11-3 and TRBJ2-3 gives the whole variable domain EAGVVQSPRYKIIEKKQPVAFWCNPISGHNTLYWYLQNLGQGPELLIRYENEEAVDDSQLPKDRFSAERLKGVDSTLKIQPAELGDSAVYLCASNSNPGLAVSTDTQYFGPGTRLTVL.

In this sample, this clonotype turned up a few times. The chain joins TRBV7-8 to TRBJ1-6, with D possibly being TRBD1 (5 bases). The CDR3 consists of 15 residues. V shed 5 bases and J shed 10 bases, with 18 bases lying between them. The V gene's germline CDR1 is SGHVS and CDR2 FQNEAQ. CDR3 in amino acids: CASSPRGGARSPLHF. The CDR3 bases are TGTGCCAGCAGCCCTCGGGGAGGGGCTAGATCACCCCTCCACTTT.

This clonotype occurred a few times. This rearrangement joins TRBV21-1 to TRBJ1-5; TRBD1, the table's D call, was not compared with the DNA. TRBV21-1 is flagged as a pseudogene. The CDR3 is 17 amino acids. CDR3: CASSIGQGEGGNQPQHF. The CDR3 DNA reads TGTGCCAGCAGCATCGGACAGGGGGAAGGAGGCAATCAGCCCCAGCATTTT.

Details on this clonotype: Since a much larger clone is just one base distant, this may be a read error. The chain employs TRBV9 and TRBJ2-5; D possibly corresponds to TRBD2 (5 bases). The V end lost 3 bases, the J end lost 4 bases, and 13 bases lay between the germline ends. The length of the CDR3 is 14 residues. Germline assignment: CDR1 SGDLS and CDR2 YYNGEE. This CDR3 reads CASSAWRPGETQYF. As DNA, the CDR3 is TGTGCCAGCAGCGCCTGGAGGCCAGGAGAGACCCAGTACTTC.

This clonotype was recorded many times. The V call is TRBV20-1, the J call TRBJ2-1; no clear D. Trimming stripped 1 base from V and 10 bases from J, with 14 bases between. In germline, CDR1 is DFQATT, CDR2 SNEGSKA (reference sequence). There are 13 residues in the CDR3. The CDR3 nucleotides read TGCAGTGCTAGAGCCAATTACCCGGAGGAGCAGTTCTTC. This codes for CSARANYPEEQFF.

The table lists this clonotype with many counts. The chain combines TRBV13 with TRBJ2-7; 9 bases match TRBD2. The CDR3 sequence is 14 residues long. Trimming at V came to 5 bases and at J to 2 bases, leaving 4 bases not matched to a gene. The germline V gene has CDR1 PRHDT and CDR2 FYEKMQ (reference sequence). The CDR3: CASSQSSGAYEQYF. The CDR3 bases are TGTGCCAGCAGCCAATCTAGCGGGGCCTACGAGCAGTACTTC.

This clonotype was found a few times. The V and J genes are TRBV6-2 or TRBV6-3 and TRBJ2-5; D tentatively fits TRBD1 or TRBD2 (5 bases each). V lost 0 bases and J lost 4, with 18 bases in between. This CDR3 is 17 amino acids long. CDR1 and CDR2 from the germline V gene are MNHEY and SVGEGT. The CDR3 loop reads CASSYSRLGRAGETQYF. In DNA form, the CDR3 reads TGTGCCAGCAGTTACTCGAGATTGGGCAGGGCGGGAGAGACCCAGTACTTC.

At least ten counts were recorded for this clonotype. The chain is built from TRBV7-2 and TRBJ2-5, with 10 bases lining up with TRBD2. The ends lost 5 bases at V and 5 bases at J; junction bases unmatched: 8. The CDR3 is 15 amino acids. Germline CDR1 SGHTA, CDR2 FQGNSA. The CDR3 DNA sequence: TGTGCCAGCAGCACCCGAAGCGGGGGGGCGGAGACCCAGTACTTC. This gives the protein CASSTRSGGAETQYF.

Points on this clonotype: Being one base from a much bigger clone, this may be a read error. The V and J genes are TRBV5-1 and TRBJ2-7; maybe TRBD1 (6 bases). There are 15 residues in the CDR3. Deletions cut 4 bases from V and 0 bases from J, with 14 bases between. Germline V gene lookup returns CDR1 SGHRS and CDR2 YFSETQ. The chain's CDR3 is CASSHRDKRSYEQYF. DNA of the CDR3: TGCGCCAGCAGCCACCGGGACAAGCGCTCCTACGAGCAGTACTTC.

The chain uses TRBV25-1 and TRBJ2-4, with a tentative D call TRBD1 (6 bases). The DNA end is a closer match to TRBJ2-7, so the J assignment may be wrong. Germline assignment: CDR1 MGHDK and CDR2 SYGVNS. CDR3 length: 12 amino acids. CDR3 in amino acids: CATRTEYYEQYF. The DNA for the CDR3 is TGTGCCACCCGGACAGAATATTACGAGCAGTACTTC.